The source of this T cell receptor (beta chain) is a study of blood T cells in healthy people across ages. Whole-study results and caveats: The study lacked donor CMV status, which possibly confounded expanded clonotype changes. TCR beta diversity per million T cells fell roughly linearly with age.

Only a few counts were recorded for this clonotype. Its matching antigen is unknown. Each donor was a healthy Caucasian individual from Russia, aged about 6 to 90. With a J-beta primer mix and a sample-barcoded 5' primer, a second PCR ran roughly 7 to 11 cycles. TCRdb reprocessed the 5' RACE reads via MiXCR and lists one record per CDR3 protein. The table shows some 1 million distinct CDR3 sequences, with 40% to 50% occurring only once. Germline-derived CDR1 and CDR2 are SQVTM and ANQGSEA. Trimming removed 7 bases from V and 3 bases from J; junction bases left unmatched: 5. The CDR3 loop spans 13 amino acids.

This clonotype was obtained from a woman in her sixties in good health. The V and J genes are TRBV29-1 and TRBJ2-3; 9 bases fit TRBD1. Sequenced: blood. This chain's CDR3 is CSGTGGLTDTQYF. The CDR3 coding sequence is TGCAGCGGAACAGGGGGCCTTACAGATACGCAGTATTTT.